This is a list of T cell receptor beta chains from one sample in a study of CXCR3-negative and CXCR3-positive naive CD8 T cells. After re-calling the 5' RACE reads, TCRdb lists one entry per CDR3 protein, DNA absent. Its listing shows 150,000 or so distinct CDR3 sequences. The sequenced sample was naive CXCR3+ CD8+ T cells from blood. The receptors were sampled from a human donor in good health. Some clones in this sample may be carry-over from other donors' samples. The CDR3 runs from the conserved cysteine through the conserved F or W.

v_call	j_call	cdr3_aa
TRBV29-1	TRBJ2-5	CSVVGQGQGVTQYF
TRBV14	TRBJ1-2	CASSQDWRGRDGYTF
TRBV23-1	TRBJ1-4	CASRHGRGGTNEKLFF
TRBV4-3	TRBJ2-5	CASSQAWGGAETQYF
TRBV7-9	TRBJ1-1	CASSLGDLSGTEAFF
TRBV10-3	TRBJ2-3	CAISRSGENTDTQYF
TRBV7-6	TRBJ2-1	CASSSHGLAEYNEQFF
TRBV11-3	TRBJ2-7	CASSSRTGFVEQYF
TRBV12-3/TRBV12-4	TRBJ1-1	CASSWANTEAFF
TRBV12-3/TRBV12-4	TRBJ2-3	CASRALAGGADTQYF
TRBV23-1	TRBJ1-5	CASSQSGADQPQHF
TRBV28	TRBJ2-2	CASSPGATGELFF
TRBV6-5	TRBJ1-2	CASSYSGPDGYTF
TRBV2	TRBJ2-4	CASSVPRAPFF
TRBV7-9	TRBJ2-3	CASSYPGLAGITDTQYF
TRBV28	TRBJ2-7	CASRSGLAGWYYEQYF
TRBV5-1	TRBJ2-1	CASSLRGRSLDEQFF
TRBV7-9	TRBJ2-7	CASSLDPGDRAYEQYF
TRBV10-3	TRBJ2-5	CAISEGTSPQETQYF
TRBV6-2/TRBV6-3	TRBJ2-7	CASSYSTPGSYEQYF
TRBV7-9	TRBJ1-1	CASSLQGWKNTEAFF
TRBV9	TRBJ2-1	CASSESATGDNEQFF
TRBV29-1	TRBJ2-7	CSVEIERFSYEQYF
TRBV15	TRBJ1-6	CATSRVRGGRSPLHF
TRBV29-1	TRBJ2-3	CSVILPGLVSTDTQYF
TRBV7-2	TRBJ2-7	CASSPGYEQYF
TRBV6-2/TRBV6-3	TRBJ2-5	CASSYGSGGSQETQYF
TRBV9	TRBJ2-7	CACSVAFDPYEQYF
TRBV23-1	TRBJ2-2	CASSQRPGPLSTGELFF
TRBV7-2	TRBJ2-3	CASSWGVNTDTQYF
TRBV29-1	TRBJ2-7	CSVEVRGLGYEQYF
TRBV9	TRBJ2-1	CASSVGPSLQDGFF
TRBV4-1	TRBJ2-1	CASSRGTDYNEQFF
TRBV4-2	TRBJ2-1	CASSPEFSSYNEQFF
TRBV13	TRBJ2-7	CASSLGRTAYEQYF
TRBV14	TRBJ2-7	CASSQDGTRAHEQYF
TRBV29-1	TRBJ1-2	CSARFTTGSLTPYGYTF
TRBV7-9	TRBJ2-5	CASGSQLETQYF
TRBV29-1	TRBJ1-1	CSVGRMNTEAFF
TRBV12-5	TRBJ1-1	CASGLDPNTEAFF